The clone carrying this T cell receptor (beta chain) was observed once. The target antigen is unknown. The data were produced by immunoSEQ multiplex PCR, yet TCRdb's version contains in-frame clones alone and is incomplete. The sample has about 92,000 clones, roughly 91% seen once. This specimen belongs to a study of T cell responses to AZD1222 COVID-19 vaccine. Study-level findings and limits: The study reported that nearly half of spike-specific TCRs target unmutated variant regions. After the peak T cell response, and only then, were repertoires sampled. White British donors predominated, females outnumbered males, and clonal diversity was possibly underestimated. Along spike, vaccine-associated CD4 TCRs were found throughout, with dominance at 160-218 and 743-854.

The CDR3 runs 14 residues. Looked up from germline, CDR1 is SGHTA and CDR2 is FQGTGA. Deletions cut 6 bases from V and 0 bases from J, with 8 bases between. The chain recombines TRBV7-3 with TRBJ2-2; D unclear. The starting material was peripheral blood, obtained on day 0 of AZD1222 vaccination. The clonotype comes from an adult in good health. The CDR3 sequence is CASSSRTNTGELFF. The CDR3 region has the DNA TGTGCCAGCAGTTCCAGGACGAACACCGGGGAGCTGTTTTTT.